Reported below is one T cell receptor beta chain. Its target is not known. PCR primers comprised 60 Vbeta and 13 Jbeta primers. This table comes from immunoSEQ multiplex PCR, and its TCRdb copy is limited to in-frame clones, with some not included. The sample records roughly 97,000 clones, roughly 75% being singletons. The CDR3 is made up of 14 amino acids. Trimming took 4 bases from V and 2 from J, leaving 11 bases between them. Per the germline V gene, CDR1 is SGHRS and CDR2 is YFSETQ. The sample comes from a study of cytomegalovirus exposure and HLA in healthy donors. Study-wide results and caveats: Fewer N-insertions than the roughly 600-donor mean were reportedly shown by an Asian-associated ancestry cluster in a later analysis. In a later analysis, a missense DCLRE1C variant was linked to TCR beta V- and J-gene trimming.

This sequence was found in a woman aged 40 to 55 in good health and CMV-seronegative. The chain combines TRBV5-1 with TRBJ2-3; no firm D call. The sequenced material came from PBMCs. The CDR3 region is CASSPSDFTDTQYF. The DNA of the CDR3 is TGCGCCAGCAGCCCCTCCGACTTCACAGATACGCAGTATTTT.